Below, one TCR beta chain is given with its context. Its matching antigen is unknown. TCRdb reprocessed the RACE reads via MiXCR and lists one record per CDR3 protein. The table lists approximately 73,000 distinct CDR3 sequences, about 9.3% of them singletons, with under 1.5% in the top ten. Time point here: patch test 1, 2 weeks after DPC sensitization. The sample's treatment: therapeutic diphenylcyclopropenone sensitization with weekly scalp DPC. The V gene's germline CDR1 is SGHAT and CDR2 FQNNGV. The CDR3 has 20 residues. The J segment lost 7 bases and the V segment lost 8 bases, leaving 22 bases of the junction unmatched. The source of the sample is a study of human T cells and chemical hapten exposure. Study information: Sensitization was performed using 2% DPC on an approximately 2 cm by approximately 2 cm upper inner arm skin site. Study findings and constraints: Significantly more large CDR3 similarity clusters were formed by expanded TCRs than by controls. Donor immune responses may differ from healthy people's, since all donors had alopecia.

This clonotype was obtained from a woman between 45 and 65 years old with alopecia areata. Some clones in this sample may be carry-over from other donors' samples. The sample was whole blood, taken in connection with sensitization to the hapten diphenylcyclopropenone (DPC). V usage is TRBV11-2 and J usage is TRBJ2-4; TRBD2 matches 14 bases. This chain's CDR3 is CASGAAWGKGLAGVRNIQYF. The CDR3 coding sequence is TGTGCCAGCGGCGCAGCCTGGGGGAAGGGACTAGCGGGAGTGAGGAACATTCAGTACTTC.